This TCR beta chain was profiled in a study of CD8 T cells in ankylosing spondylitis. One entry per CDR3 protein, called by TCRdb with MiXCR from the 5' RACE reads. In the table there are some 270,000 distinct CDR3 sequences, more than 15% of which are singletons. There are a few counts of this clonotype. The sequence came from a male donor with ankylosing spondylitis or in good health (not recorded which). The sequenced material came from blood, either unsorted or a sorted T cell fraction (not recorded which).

CDR3: CASSLDGTANSPLHF. CDR3 bases: TGCGCCAGCAGCTTGGACGGGACAGCGAATTCACCCCTCCACTTT. The genes are TRBV5-1 and TRBJ1-6; 7 bases are a match to TRBD1. Germline V gives CDR1 SGHRS, CDR2 YFSETQ. V shed 0 bases, J shed 7 bases, and the junction held 4 bases outside the gene matches. The CDR3 runs to 15 residues.